The T cell receptor (beta chain) under discussion was sequenced for a study of T cell responses to AZD1222 COVID-19 vaccine. Comment on this clone: Antigen unknown.

Study outcomes and limitations: The peak T cell response came first, and repertoires were sampled only after it.

Method: immunoSEQ multiplex PCR; TCRdb's copy keeps in-frame clones and lacks some. The table lists 95,000 to 100,000 clones, 70% to 85% of them singletons. CDR1 is SGHRS and CDR2 is YFSETQ in the germline V gene. CDR3 length equals 14 residues. V was shortened by 2 bases and J by 4 bases, with 10 bases between the two germline ends. The source material was peripheral blood, sampled 28 days after the second AZD1222 dose. The chain recombines TRBV5-1 with TRBJ2-1; D is possibly TRBD2 (5 bases). The receptor comes from an adult who received the AZD1222 COVID-19 vaccine. CDR3 sequence: CASSLGLDYNEQFF. The CDR3 nucleotides read TGCGCCAGCAGCTTAGGACTGGATTACAATGAGCAGTTCTTC.